This T cell receptor beta chain was recovered during a study of cytomegalovirus exposure and HLA in healthy donors. A multiplex PCR was run with 60 Vbeta primers and 13 Jbeta primers. Sequencing used immunoSEQ multiplex PCR; TCRdb keeps in-frame clones, though not all of them. The data hold about 98,000 clones, with over 60% observed a single time. CDR1 and CDR2 from the germline V gene are MNHNY and SVGAGI (reference sequence). This CDR3 is built from 14 residues. V dropped 5 bases and J dropped 4 bases, with 9 bases sitting between them. Sequencing was carried out using PBMCs. The receptor's source is a male donor in good health and CMV-seropositive. The V gene is TRBV6-6, the J gene TRBJ2-6; no firm D call. The CDR3 region has the DNA TGTGCCAGCAGTCATAGCTCCGGGGCCAACGTCCTGACTTTC. Translating gives CASSHSSGANVLTF.